The clone carrying this TCR beta chain showed up just once. The sample comes from a study of cytomegalovirus exposure and HLA in healthy donors. The repertoire was sequenced with immunoSEQ multiplex PCR; TCRdb's copy has only in-frame clones and lacks some. Of 100,000 to 150,000 clones in the sample, 85% to 95% were seen once. The CDR3 has 14 amino acids. Germline CDR1 reads SGHRS; CDR2 reads YFSETQ. Trimming pared 0 bases from V and 2 bases from J, leaving 7 bases between. The material sequenced was PBMCs. The sequence derives from a woman under 30 in good health and CMV-seronegative. V and J are TRBV5-1 and TRBJ2-3; D is unclear. CDR3 residues: CASSLAPVTDTQYF. CDR3 in DNA: TGCGCCAGCAGCTTGGCGCCGGTCACAGATACGCAGTATTTT.